The present entry profiles one TCR beta chain with its context. Its antigen is as yet unknown. The data originate from a study of cytomegalovirus exposure and HLA in healthy donors. Overall study results and limits: Researchers reported that three CMV-associated chains were confirmed in vitro as CMV antigen-specific. The study reported that TCR beta sequences accurately predicted HLA-A and HLA-B alleles in most subjects.

J gave up 9 bases and V 5 bases, and 10 bases lay outside the gene matches. The CDR3 runs to 15 residues. CDR1 and CDR2 (germline): SGHTA, FQGNSA. The primer mix had 60 Vbeta and 13 Jbeta primers. Clones were read by immunoSEQ multiplex PCR, and TCRdb kept only the in-frame ones, dropping some. Among about 120,000 clones, over 60% were seen once, and the ten largest hold 1.5% to 2.5%. The chain couples TRBV7-2 to TRBJ2-1, with 10 bases lining up with TRBD2. This clonotype was sampled from a man younger than 35 in good health and CMV-seronegative. The sample consisted of PBMCs. As DNA, the CDR3 is TGTGCCAGCAGCCCCATTCAAGCGGGAGGGTTTGAGCAGTTCTTC. Translation: CASSPIQAGGFEQFF.